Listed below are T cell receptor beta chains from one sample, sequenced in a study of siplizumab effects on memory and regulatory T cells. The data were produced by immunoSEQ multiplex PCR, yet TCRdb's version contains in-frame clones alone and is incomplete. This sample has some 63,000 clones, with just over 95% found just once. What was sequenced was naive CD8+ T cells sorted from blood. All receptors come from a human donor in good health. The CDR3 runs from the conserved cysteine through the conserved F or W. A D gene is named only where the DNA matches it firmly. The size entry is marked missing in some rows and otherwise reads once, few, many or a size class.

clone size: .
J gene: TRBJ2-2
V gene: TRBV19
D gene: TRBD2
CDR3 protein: CASSIGGGGTGELFF
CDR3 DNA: TGTGCCAGTAGTATAGGCGGCGGGGGTACCGGGGAGCTGTTTTTT

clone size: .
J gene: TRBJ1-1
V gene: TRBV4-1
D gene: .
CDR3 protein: CASSQAGIMNTEAFF
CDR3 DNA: TGCGCCAGCAGCCAAGCTGGCATCATGAACACTGAAGCTTTCTTT

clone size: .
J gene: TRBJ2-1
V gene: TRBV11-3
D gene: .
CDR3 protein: CASSLKSDNIYNEQFF
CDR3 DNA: TGTGCCAGCAGCTTAAAGTCCGACAATATCTACAATGAGCAGTTCTTC

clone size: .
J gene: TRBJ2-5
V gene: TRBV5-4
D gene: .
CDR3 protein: CASSLEGPLPQETQYF
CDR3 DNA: TGTGCCAGCAGCTTGGAAGGGCCCCTACCCCAAGAGACCCAGTACTTC

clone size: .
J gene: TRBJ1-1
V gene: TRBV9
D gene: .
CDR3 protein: CASSEGGGTEAFF
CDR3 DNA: TGTGCCAGCAGCGAGGGGGGTGGGACTGAAGCTTTCTTT

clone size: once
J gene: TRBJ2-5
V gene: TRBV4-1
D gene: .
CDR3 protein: CASSQYGGTQETQYF
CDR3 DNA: TGCGCCAGCAGCCAGTATGGCGGTACCCAAGAGACCCAGTACTTC

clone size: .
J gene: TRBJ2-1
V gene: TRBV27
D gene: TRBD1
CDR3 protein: CASSPGTGKNNEQFF
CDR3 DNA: TGTGCCAGCAGTCCGGGGACAGGGAAAAACAATGAGCAGTTCTTC

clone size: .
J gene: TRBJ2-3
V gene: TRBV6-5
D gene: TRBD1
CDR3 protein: CASSPDRGSTDTQYF
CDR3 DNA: TGTGCCAGCAGCCCCGACAGGGGAAGCACAGATACGCAGTATTTT

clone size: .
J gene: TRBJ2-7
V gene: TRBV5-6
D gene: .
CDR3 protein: CASSLGQGSHEQYF
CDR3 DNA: TGTGCCAGCAGCTTGGGGCAGGGTAGTCACGAGCAGTACTTC

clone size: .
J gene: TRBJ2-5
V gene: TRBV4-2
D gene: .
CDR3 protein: CASSQDAGPETQYF
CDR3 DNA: TGTGCCAGCAGCCAAGATGCGGGCCCGGAGACCCAGTACTTC

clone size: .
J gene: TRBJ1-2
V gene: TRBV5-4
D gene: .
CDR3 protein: CASSLEVTSYGYTF
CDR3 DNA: TGTGCCAGCAGCTTGGAGGTGACGTCGTATGGCTACACCTTC

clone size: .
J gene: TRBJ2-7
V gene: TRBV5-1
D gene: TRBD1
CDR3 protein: CASSLEQGVYEQYF
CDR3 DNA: TGCGCCAGCAGCTTGGAACAGGGGGTCTACGAGCAGTACTTC

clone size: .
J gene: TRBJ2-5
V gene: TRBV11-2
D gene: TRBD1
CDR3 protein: CASSLDRGRGRETQYF
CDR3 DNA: TGTGCCAGCAGCTTAGATCGAGGCAGGGGGCGGGAGACCCAGTACTTC

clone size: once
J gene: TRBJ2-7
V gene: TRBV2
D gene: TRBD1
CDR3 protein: CARTTGKGTRSYEQYF
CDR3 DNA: TGTGCCAGGACGACAGGGAAAGGGACCCGCTCCTACGAGCAGTACTTC

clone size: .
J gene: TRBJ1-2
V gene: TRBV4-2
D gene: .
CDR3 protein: CASSQEIGYPGTNYGYTF
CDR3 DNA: TGTGCCAGCAGCCAAGAAATAGGATATCCCGGGACCAACTATGGCTACACCTTC

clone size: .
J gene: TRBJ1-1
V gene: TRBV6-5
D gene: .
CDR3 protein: CASSYSRFVVNTEAFF
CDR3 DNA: TGTGCCAGCAGTTACTCGAGGTTCGTGGTGAACACTGAAGCTTTCTTT

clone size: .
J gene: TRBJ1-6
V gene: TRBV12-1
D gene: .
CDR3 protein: CARDSYSPLHF
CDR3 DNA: TGTGCCAGGGACAGCTATTCACCCCTCCACTTT

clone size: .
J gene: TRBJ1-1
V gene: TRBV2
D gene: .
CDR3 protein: CASSERGSEAFF
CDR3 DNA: TGTGCCAGCAGTGAAAGAGGGTCTGAAGCTTTCTTT

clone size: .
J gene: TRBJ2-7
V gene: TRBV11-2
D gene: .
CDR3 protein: CASSLVRAYEQYF
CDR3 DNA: TGTGCCAGCAGCTTAGTACGGGCCTACGAGCAGTACTTC

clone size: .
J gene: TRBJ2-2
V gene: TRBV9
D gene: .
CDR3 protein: CASSALLAGELFF
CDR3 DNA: TGTGCCAGCAGCGCGTTACTAGCCGGGGAGCTGTTTTTT

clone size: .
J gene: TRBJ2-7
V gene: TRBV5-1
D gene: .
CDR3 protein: CASSFGSDEQYF
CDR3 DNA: TGCGCCAGCAGCTTCGGGAGCGACGAGCAGTACTTC

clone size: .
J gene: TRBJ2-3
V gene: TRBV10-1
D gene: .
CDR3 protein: CASSEVGVRTDTQYF
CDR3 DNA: TGCGCCAGCAGTGAGGTGGGCGTTAGAACAGATACGCAGTATTTT

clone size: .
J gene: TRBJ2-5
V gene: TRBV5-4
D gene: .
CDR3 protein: CASSLAMTIQSRGETQYF
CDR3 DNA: TGTGCCAGCAGCTTGGCCATGACTATTCAGAGCCGGGGAGAGACCCAGTACTTC

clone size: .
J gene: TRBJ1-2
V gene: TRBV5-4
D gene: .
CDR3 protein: CASSSREANYGYTF
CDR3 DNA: TGTGCCAGCAGCTCCAGGGAGGCTAACTATGGCTACACCTTC

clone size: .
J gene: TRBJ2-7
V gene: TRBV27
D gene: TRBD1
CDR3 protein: CASSLGTGISHEQYF
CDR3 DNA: TGTGCCAGCAGTTTGGGGACAGGTATTTCCCACGAGCAGTACTTC

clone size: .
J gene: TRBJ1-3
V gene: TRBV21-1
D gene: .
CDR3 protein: CASSPPRGSGNTIYF
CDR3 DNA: TGTGCCAGCAGCCCCCCCCGGGGATCGGGAAACACCATATATTTT

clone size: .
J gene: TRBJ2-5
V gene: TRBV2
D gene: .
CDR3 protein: CASSRAAGFETQYF
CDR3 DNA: TGTGCCAGCAGTCGAGCGGCGGGTTTCGAGACCCAGTACTTC

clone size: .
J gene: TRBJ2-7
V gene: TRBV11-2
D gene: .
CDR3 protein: CASNKGYEQYF
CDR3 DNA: TGTGCCAGCAATAAGGGGTACGAGCAGTACTTC

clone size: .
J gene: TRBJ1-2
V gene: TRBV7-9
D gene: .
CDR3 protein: CASRAGLMDGYTF
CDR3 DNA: TGTGCCAGCAGAGCAGGACTCATGGATGGCTACACCTTC

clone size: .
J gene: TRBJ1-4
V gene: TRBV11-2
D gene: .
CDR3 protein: CASSLGTFANEKLFF
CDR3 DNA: TGTGCCAGCAGCTTAGGGACTTTTGCTAATGAAAAACTGTTTTTT

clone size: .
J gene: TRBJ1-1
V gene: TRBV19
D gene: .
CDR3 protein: CASSIETGSTEAFF
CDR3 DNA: TGTGCCAGTAGTATAGAGACCGGGAGCACTGAAGCTTTCTTT

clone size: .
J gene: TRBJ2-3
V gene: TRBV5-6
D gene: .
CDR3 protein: CASSLAGGRDTQYF
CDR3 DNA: TGTGCCAGCAGCTTGGCCGGGGGAAGGGATACGCAGTATTTT

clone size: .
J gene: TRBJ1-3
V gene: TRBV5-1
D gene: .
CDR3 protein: CASSSTGSSGNTIYF
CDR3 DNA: TGCGCCAGCAGCTCCACAGGGAGCTCTGGAAACACCATATATTTT

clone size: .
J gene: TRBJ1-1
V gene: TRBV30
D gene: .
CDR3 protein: CAWSVLGGNTEAFF
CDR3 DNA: TGTGCCTGGAGTGTATTGGGGGGGAACACTGAAGCTTTCTTT

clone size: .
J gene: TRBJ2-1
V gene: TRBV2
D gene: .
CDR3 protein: CATDSHNEQFF
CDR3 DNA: TGTGCCACGGACAGCCACAATGAGCAGTTCTTC

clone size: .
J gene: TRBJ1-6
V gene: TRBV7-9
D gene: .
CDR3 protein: CASSLGGSPLHF
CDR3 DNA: TGTGCCAGCAGCTTAGGTGGGTCACCCCTCCACTTT

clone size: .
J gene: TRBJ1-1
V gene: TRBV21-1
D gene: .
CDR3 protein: CASRRTGSLPPEAFF
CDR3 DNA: TGTGCCAGCAGAAGGACAGGGAGTCTCCCCCCTGAAGCTTTCTTT

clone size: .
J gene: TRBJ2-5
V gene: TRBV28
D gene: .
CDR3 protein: CASSYAGQETQYF
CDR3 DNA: TGTGCCAGCAGTTATGCCGGTCAAGAGACCCAGTACTTC

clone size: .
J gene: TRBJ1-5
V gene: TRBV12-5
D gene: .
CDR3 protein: CASGLVEGKLNTNQPQHF
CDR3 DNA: TGTGCTAGTGGTTTGGTGGAGGGAAAACTAAATACCAATCAGCCCCAGCATTTT

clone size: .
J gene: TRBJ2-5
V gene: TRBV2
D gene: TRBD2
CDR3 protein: CASSSPLAGADWTQYF
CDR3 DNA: TGTGCCAGCAGCTCTCCTCTAGCGGGGGCCGATTGGACCCAGTACTTC

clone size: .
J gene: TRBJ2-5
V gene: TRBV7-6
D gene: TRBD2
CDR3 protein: CASSHLGGGIQETQYF
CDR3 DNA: TGTGCCAGCAGCCATCTGGGCGGGGGAATACAAGAGACCCAGTACTTC

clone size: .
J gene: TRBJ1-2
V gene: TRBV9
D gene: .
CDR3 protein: CASSADTGLYGYTF
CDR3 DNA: TGTGCCAGCAGCGCAGACACAGGGTTATACGGCTACACCTTC

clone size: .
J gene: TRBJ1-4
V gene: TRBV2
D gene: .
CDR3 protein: CASSEQAQTFIQRDNEKLFF
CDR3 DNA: TGTGCCAGCAGTGAACAGGCCCAGACCTTTATACAGAGAGATAATGAAAAACTGTTTTTT

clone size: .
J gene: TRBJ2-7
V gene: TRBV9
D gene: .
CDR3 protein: CASSLGPTGEQYF
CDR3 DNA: TGTGCCAGCAGCCTTGGACCTACCGGGGAGCAGTACTTC

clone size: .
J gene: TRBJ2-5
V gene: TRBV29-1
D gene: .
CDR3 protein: CSAGETQYF
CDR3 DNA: TGCAGCGCCGGGGAGACCCAGTACTTC

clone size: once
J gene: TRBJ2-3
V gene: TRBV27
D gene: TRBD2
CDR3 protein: CASSFGEGTQYF
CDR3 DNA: TGTGCCAGCAGTTTTGGGGAGGGTACGCAGTATTTT

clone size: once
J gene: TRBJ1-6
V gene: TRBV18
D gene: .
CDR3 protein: CASSLPYSPLHF
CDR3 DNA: TGTGCCAGCTCACTTCCGTATTCACCCCTCCACTTT

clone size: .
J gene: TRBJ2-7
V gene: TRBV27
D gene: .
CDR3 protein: CASSLGGVSYEQYF
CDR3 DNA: TGTGCCAGCAGTTTAGGTGGGGTTTCCTACGAGCAGTACTTC

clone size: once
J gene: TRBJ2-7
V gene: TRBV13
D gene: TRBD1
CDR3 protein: CASSLGQLSSGEQYF
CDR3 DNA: TGTGCCAGCAGCCTGGGACAGTTGAGCTCGGGCGAGCAGTACTTC

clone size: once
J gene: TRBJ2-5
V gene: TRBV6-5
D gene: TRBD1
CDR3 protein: CASSGTGGGQETQYF
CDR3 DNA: TGTGCCAGCAGTGGGACAGGGGGAGGTCAAGAGACCCAGTACTTC

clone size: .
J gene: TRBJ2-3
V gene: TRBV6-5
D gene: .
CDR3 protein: CASSYSHQGDTQYF
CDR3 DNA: TGTGCCAGCAGTTACTCTCATCAAGGGGATACGCAGTATTTT

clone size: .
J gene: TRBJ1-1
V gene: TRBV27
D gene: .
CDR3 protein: CASISGGARSQAFF
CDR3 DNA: TGTGCCAGCATCTCTGGGGGGGCGAGGTCCCAAGCTTTCTTT

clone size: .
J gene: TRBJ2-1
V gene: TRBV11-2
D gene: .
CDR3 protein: CASSGLSDEQFF
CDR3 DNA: TGTGCCAGCAGCGGACTTAGCGATGAGCAGTTCTTC